Presented here are 29 T cell receptor beta chains from one specimen sequenced in a study of CD8 T cells in Susac syndrome. Reverse transcription of roughly 0.5 to 1 ug RNA was carried out with random hexamers. From the immunoSEQ multiplex PCR reads, TCRdb called clonotypes with MiXCR, one entry per CDR3 protein. There are roughly 160,000 distinct CDR3 sequences in the sample; about 94% occur only once, and 0.13% to 0.15% lies in the top ten. The sequenced material came from CD4+ T cells from PBMCs. These receptors all come from a human donor in good health.

The chain combines TRBV29-1 with TRBJ2-5; maybe TRBD2 (6 bases). The CDR3 is 12 amino acids. Germline loops: CDR1 SQVTM, CDR2 ANQGSEA. The V gene lost 5 bases and the J gene lost 2 bases, with 9 bases spanning the gap. CDR3 nucleotide sequence: TGCAGCGTTTTTGGGGGGCAAGAGACCCAGTACTTC. It codes for CSVFGGQETQYF.

The V call is TRBV7-2, the J call TRBJ2-5; 8 nucleotides agree with TRBD2. The CDR3 covers 16 residues. V shed 0 bases, J shed 4 bases, and the junction held 7 bases outside the gene matches. CDR1 SGHTA and CDR2 FQGNSA come from the germline V gene. CDR3 nucleotide sequence: TGTGCCAGCAGCTTAGCTAAGAGCGGGGGAGGAGAGACCCAGTACTTC. This encodes CASSLAKSGGGETQYF.

V gene TRBV29-1 combines with J gene TRBJ2-1; TRBD2 matches at 8 bases. V was pared by 4 bases and J by 7 bases, with 6 bases of the junction left unmatched. The CDR3 contains 13 residues. Germline assignment: CDR1 SQVTM and CDR2 ANQGSEA. DNA for the CDR3: TGCAGCGTTGGCCCCGGGGGGGGGAATGAGCAGTTCTTC. Translating gives CSVGPGGGNEQFF.

The chain uses TRBV20-1 and TRBJ1-6; no definite D call. CDR1 and CDR2 from the germline V gene are DFQATT and SNEGSKA (reference sequence). CDR3 length: 15 amino acids. Trimming pared 0 bases from V and 5 bases from J, leaving 11 bases between. The CDR3 is CSARDGGSNNSPLHF. The DNA for the CDR3 is TGCAGTGCTAGAGACGGTGGCAGCAATAATTCACCCCTCCACTTT.

The chain uses TRBV2 and TRBJ2-3, with a possible D match to TRBD2 (6 bases). CDR3 size: 16 residues. CDR1 SNHLY and CDR2 FYNNEI come from the germline V gene. V lost 5 bases, J lost 3 bases, and 18 bases lay in between. The CDR3 loop is CASSLRGGGGTDTQYF. For the CDR3, the DNA is TGTGCCAGCAGTCTCCGCGGCGGAGGAGGGACAGATACGCAGTATTTT.

The rearrangement links TRBV20-1 to TRBJ1-1; no reliable D call. The CDR3 sequence is 13 residues long. Between the trimmed V and J ends, which lost 6 bases and 1 base, there was a span of 12 bases. Germline V lookup: CDR1 DFQATT, CDR2 SNEGSKA (reference sequence). The CDR3 spells CSAPVVGNTEAFF. For the CDR3, the DNA is TGCAGTGCCCCGGTAGTTGGGAACACTGAAGCTTTCTTT.

This clonotype was counted once. The J gene is TRBJ2-5, the V gene TRBV7-2, with unresolved D. In germline, CDR1 is SGHTA, CDR2 FQGNSA. This CDR3 has 16 amino acids. The V end was cut by 4 bases, the J end by 5 bases, with 20 bases between. This CDR3 reads CASSSLAHLQSETQYF. The CDR3 DNA sequence: TGTGCCAGCAGCTCATTAGCACACTTGCAGAGTGAGACCCAGTACTTC.

The chain recombines TRBV28 with TRBJ2-7, with D tentatively TRBD1 (6 bases). V was trimmed by 10 bases and J by 0 bases, leaving 13 bases between them. The germline V gene has CDR1 MDHEN and CDR2 SYDVKM. CDR3 length: 13 amino acids. The CDR3 sequence is CATAQGSSYEQYF. The CDR3, as DNA: TGTGCCACCGCTCAGGGGAGCTCCTACGAGCAGTACTTC.

The table lists this clonotype with a count of one. The V gene is TRBV11-2, the J gene TRBJ2-7; the match to TRBD2 covers 13 bases. Germline trimming cut 5 bases from V and 4 bases from J; bases unmatched to any gene: 5. CDR3 length: 15 amino acids. Germline assignment: CDR1 SGHAT and CDR2 FQNNGV. CDR3 DNA sequence: TGTGCCAGCAGCCCCCGACTAGCGGGGGGATACGAGCAGTACTTC. It specifies CASSPRLAGGYEQYF. Looking up the rest from reference TRBV11-2 and TRBJ2-7 gives the full variable domain: EAGVAQSPRYKIIEKRQSVAFWCNPISGHATLYWYQQILGQGPKLLIQFQNNGVVDDSQLPKDRFSAERLKGVDSTLKIQPAKLEDSAVYLCASSPRLAGGYEQYFGPGTRLTVT.

V gene TRBV29-1 combines with J gene TRBJ2-7; D is undetermined. Germline CDR1 reads SQVTM; CDR2 reads ANQGSEA. The CDR3 covers 14 residues. Trimming pared 4 bases from V and 4 bases from J, leaving 17 bases between. The CDR3 sequence is CSVGVPKQDYEQYF. For the CDR3, the DNA is TGCAGCGTTGGCGTTCCGAAACAAGATTACGAGCAGTACTTC.

J is TRBJ1-2 and V is TRBV5-1; D is ambiguous. CDR3 size: 15 residues. Trimming removed 4 bases at V and 6 bases at J, with 19 bases between. Germline-derived CDR1 and CDR2 are SGHRS and YFSETQ. The CDR3 region has the DNA TGCGCCAGCAGCGATTGGAGGAGCAGGACCCATGGCTACACCTTC. Translated: CASSDWRSRTHGYTF.

V is TRBV29-1 and J is TRBJ2-5; TRBD2 matches at 11 bases. The germline V gene encodes CDR1 SQVTM and CDR2 ANQGSEA. J was trimmed by 4 bases and V by 4 bases; bases with no gene match: 5. CDR3 length equals 14 residues. The DNA of the CDR3 is TGCAGCGTTGTAGAACTAGCGGGGGCAGAGACCCAGTACTTC. Its translation is CSVVELAGAETQYF.

The J gene is TRBJ2-1, the V gene TRBV12-3 or TRBV12-4; TRBD2 aligns across 9 bases. V was pared by 7 bases and J by 3 bases, with 4 bases of the junction left unmatched. The CDR3 is 14 amino acids. The CDR3 nucleotides read TGTGCCAGCACCTTTAGCGGGGGCTACAATGAGCAGTTCTTC. This gives the protein CASTFSGGYNEQFF.

V gene TRBV7-6 combines with J gene TRBJ2-1; no clear D gene. Between the trimmed V and J ends, which lost 5 bases and 4 bases, there was a span of 12 bases. This CDR3 region has 14 residues. Germline CDR1 is SGHVS and CDR2 is FNYEAQ. The CDR3 DNA follows: TGTGCCAGCAGCATAGACCAAGGTTACAATGAGCAGTTCTTC. The encoded protein is CASSIDQGYNEQFF.

The chain has TRBV20-1 and TRBJ2-7; 12 positions agree with TRBD1. The V gene's germline CDR1 is DFQATT and CDR2 SNEGSKA (reference sequence). The trim removed 2 bases at V and 6 bases at J, leaving 5 bases unmatched. The CDR3 extends over 14 amino acids. The CDR3 coding sequence is TGCAGTGCTAGACGTCCGGGACAGGGGGCCGAGCAGTACTTC. This gives the protein CSARRPGQGAEQYF.

The rearrangement joins TRBV7-3 to TRBJ1-1, with D maybe TRBD1 (5 bases). CDR1 and CDR2 from the germline V gene are SGHTA and FQGTGA. With 8 bases removed from V and 4 bases from J, the gap between germline ends came to 14 bases. The CDR3 has 13 amino acids. The chain's CDR3 is CASLVGVGTEAFF. The CDR3, as DNA: TGTGCCAGCCTCGTGGGGGTGGGCACTGAAGCTTTCTTT.

The chain couples TRBV5-6 to TRBJ1-1; D unresolved. Germline loops: CDR1 SGHDT, CDR2 YYEEEE. V was clipped by 3 bases and J by 7 bases, with 7 bases between them. CDR3 length: 11 residues. The CDR3, as DNA: TGTGCCAGCAGCTATTACGGTGAAGCTTTCTTT. Translating gives CASSYYGEAFF.

V is TRBV6-6 and J is TRBJ1-2; no firm D call. The germline CDR1 and CDR2 sequences are MNHNY and SVGAGI (reference sequence). Trimming removed 2 bases at V and 8 bases at J, with 9 bases between. The CDR3 spans 12 residues. The CDR3 spells CASSYQASGYTF. The CDR3 DNA follows: TGTGCCAGCAGTTACCAGGCCTCCGGCTACACCTTC.

The chain carries TRBV28 and TRBJ2-7, with no clear D. Trimming cost V 3 bases and J 4 bases, with 7 bases left between them. Germline V gene sequence: CDR1 MDHEN, CDR2 SYDVKM. The CDR3 totals 12 residues. CDR3: CASSLSRYEQYF. In nucleotides, the CDR3 is TGTGCCAGCAGTTTGAGTCGGTACGAGCAGTACTTC.

The rearrangement uses TRBV3-1 and TRBJ2-1, with 14 bases lining up with TRBD2. The trim removed 2 bases at V and 0 bases at J, leaving 6 bases unmatched. The germline V gene has CDR1 LGHDT and CDR2 YNNKEL (reference sequence). CDR3 length equals 19 residues. This chain's CDR3 is CASSQPGLAGASSYNEQFF. The CDR3 DNA sequence: TGTGCCAGCAGCCAACCGGGACTAGCGGGGGCGAGCTCCTACAATGAGCAGTTCTTC.

The genes are TRBV5-6 and TRBJ2-7; 8 nucleotides agree with TRBD1. The CDR3 is made up of 15 amino acids. Losses at the gene ends were 2 bases for V and 6 bases for J; bases not matched to a gene: 10. Per the germline V gene, CDR1 is SGHDT and CDR2 is YYEEEE. The CDR3 here is CASSFRSAGGIEQYF. In DNA form, the CDR3 reads TGTGCCAGCAGCTTCCGTTCGGCAGGGGGCATCGAGCAGTACTTC.

The chain is built from TRBV29-1 and TRBJ1-1; the D is unclear. This CDR3 is 14 amino acids long. Trimming took 4 bases from V and 5 from J, leaving 17 bases between them. The germline V gene has CDR1 SQVTM and CDR2 ANQGSEA. In DNA, the CDR3 is TGCAGCGTTGTTCCAGATGTAGTTTGGACTGAAGCTTTCTTT. Protein: CSVVPDVVWTEAFF.

V and J are TRBV20-1 and TRBJ2-7; tentatively, D is TRBD1 (5 bases). Trimming left V 2 bases short and J 5 bases short, with 10 bases between. CDR1 and CDR2 from the germline V gene are DFQATT and SNEGSKA (reference sequence). The CDR3 length is 12 residues. In DNA, the CDR3 is TGCAGTGCTAGAAGATCAGGGAACGAGCAGTACTTC. As protein: CSARRSGNEQYF.

The V call is TRBV28, the J call TRBJ1-5, with D possibly being TRBD1 (6 bases). The V and J ends lost 6 bases and 0 bases respectively, with 12 bases between them. The germline V gene has CDR1 MDHEN and CDR2 SYDVKM. This CDR3 contains 15 residues. This CDR3 is CASRLGTSSNQPQHF. The DNA of the CDR3 is TGTGCCAGCAGACTCGGGACAAGTAGCAATCAGCCCCAGCATTTT.

This clonotype was observed once. For the CDR3, the DNA is TGTGCCAGCAGCCAGACTAGCAGTGAGCAGTTCTTC. It specifies CASSQTSSEQFF. The chain joins TRBV2 to TRBJ2-1, with 7 nucleotides matching TRBD2. The CDR3 length is 12 residues. Trimming took 6 bases from V and 9 from J; bases not matched to a gene: 5. CDR1 and CDR2 (germline): SNHLY, FYNNEI.

This chain connects TRBV12-3 or TRBV12-4 to TRBJ1-2; no clear D. V gave up 5 bases and J gave up 7 bases, with 11 bases separating them. CDR3 length: 12 residues. CDR3 sequence (DNA): TGTGCCAGCAGTACGGCGGGGATTGGCTACACCTTC. This encodes CASSTAGIGYTF.

In regard to this clonotype: The junction departs from germline at one end; a sequencing error may be responsible. V usage is TRBV20-1 and J usage is TRBJ1-1, with a possible D match to TRBD1 (5 bases). There are 9 residues in the CDR3. CDR1 and CDR2 (germline): DFQATT, SNEGSKA (reference sequence). The CDR3 loop is CSADDSNHF. CDR3 in DNA: TGCAGTGCTGATGACAGCAACCACTTT.

V and J are TRBV3-1 and TRBJ1-1; D uncertain. Trimming cost V 6 bases and J 6 bases, with 11 bases left between them. The CDR3 is 12 residues long. From germline, CDR1 is LGHDT and CDR2 YNNKEL (reference sequence). CDR3 sequence reads: CASRHTRAEAFF. In DNA, the CDR3 is TGTGCCAGCAGGCATACGAGGGCTGAAGCTTTCTTT. The full variable domain, rest sourced from reference TRBV3-1 and TRBJ1-1, is DTAVSQTPKYLVTQMGNDKSIKCEQNLGHDTMYWYKQDSKKFLKIMFSYNNKELIINETVPNRFSPKSPDKAHLNLHINSLELGDSAVYFCASRHTRAEAFFGQGTRLTVV.

The V and J genes are TRBV9 and TRBJ2-1; D may match TRBD1 or TRBD2 (6 bases each). This CDR3 has 16 amino acids. Germline lookup yields CDR1 SGDLS and CDR2 YYNGEE. V was trimmed by 2 bases and J by 5 bases, leaving 17 bases between them. This CDR3 reads CASSVHGGGQDNEQFF. The CDR3 nucleotides are TGTGCCAGCAGCGTTCACGGTGGGGGGCAAGACAATGAGCAGTTCTTC.